This T cell receptor (beta chain) was recorded in a study of T cells in Graves' hyperthyroidism and ophthalmopathy. General study findings and limits: A model using 13 V-J features told ophthalmopathy apart from stable hyperthyroidism. Before onset, ophthalmopathy was predicted by the model a median around 6 months earlier.

Disease duration under 2 months; hyperthyroidism patients were aged 18 to 65. Orbital computed tomography, thyroid ultrasound, serum thyroxine and TRAb, and clinical symptoms together informed the diagnoses. RNA transcripts were the template for amplifying TCR beta CDR3 regions. During a first-round RT-PCR of the TCR CDR3, the HTBI primer set was used. MiXCR was run by TCRdb on the multiplex PCR reads, yielding one entry per CDR3 protein. This sample has 360,000 or so distinct CDR3 sequences; about 18% occur once, and the top ten carry roughly 3.5%. This clonotype was found many times. Its antigen is unidentified. This receptor was taken from a young woman with Graves' hyperthyroidism. Sequenced: blood.

This chain's CDR3 is CASSSSGQPQHF. The CDR3 region has the DNA TGTGCCAGCAGTTCGAGTGGGCAGCCCCAGCATTTT. V and J are TRBV28 and TRBJ1-5; D unclear. V was pared by 4 bases and J by 7 bases, with 8 bases between. CDR3 length: 12 residues. The V gene's germline CDR1 is MDHEN and CDR2 SYDVKM.